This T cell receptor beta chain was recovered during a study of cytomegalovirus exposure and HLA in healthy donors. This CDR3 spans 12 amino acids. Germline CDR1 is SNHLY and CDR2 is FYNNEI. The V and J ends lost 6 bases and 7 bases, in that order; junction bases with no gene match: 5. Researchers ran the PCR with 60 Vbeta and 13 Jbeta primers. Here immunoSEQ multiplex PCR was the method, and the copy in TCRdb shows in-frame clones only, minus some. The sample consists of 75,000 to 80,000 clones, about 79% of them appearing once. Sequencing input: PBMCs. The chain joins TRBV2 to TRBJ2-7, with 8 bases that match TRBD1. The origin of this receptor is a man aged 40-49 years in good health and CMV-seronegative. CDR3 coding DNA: TGTGCCAGCAGCGCAGGGGGCTTTGAGCAGTACTTC. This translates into CASSAGGFEQYF.